This T cell receptor (beta chain) was profiled in a study of STAT5B mutations in CD4+ large granular lymphocyte leukemia. Study results and caveats: Top patient clones used TRBV06 genes more often: 8/27 versus 2/35 in controls.

Germline CDR1 MNHEY, CDR2 SMNVEV (reference sequence). The CDR3 covers 15 residues. Trimming left V 1 base short and J 6 bases short, with 12 bases between. Profiling relied on immunoSEQ multiplex PCR, and the TCRdb table lists in-frame clones only, not all of them. The sample lists nearly 35,000 clones; 65% to 70% were seen once. In regard to this clone: What it binds is not known.

Control samples were healthy donors' buffy coats. The receptor's source is a human donor in good health. The rearrangement uses TRBV27 and TRBJ2-2, with D perhaps TRBD1 (6 bases). Material for sequencing was CD4+ T cells from blood buffy coats. In DNA, the CDR3 is TGTGCCAGCAGTTTATGGGCAGGGGTCGCCGGGGAGCTGTTTTTT. It translates to CASSLWAGVAGELFF.